This TCR beta chain originates from a study of T-cell reconstitution after alpha-beta-depleted transplantation in children. Overall study findings and caveats: There were reportedly several hundred expanded graft clones from which alpha-beta T cells came about two months after transplant. Most T-cell counts and diversity one year after the transplant came from T cells that were newly produced.

V was clipped by 2 bases and J by 1 base; unmatched bases: 15. The CDR3 has 19 residues. CDR1 SGHDN and CDR2 FVKESK come from the germline V gene. TCRbeta library construction was performed incorporating unique molecular identifiers. TCRdb passed the PCR reads through MiXCR, listing each CDR3 protein once. The profile covers around 800,000 distinct CDR3 sequences, with roughly 15% appearing a single time and about 4.6% taken by the ten largest. As concerns this clonotype: Its antigen is not known.

This chain uses TRBV14 with TRBJ2-5, with TRBD2 matching over 8 bases. This receptor was obtained from a male patient younger than 18 who had a stem cell transplant for acute lymphoblastic leukemia, so the T cells may come from the graft donor. The material sequenced was PBMCs, mostly from graft donor cells, taken 360 days after TCRalphabeta/CD19-depleted stem cell transplant. For the CDR3, the DNA is TGTGCCAGCAGCCAATCCATGGGGGCACTAGCGGTGATCCAAGAGACCCAGTACTTC. Its protein is CASSQSMGALAVIQETQYF.